The rows below give T cell receptor beta chains drawn from one sample of a study of a mutant IDH1 vaccine in newly diagnosed glioma. Measured with immunoSEQ multiplex PCR; TCRdb has only the in-frame clones, and not every one. Of roughly 72,000 clones in the sample, 91% were seen once. Their cognate antigens are unknown. The sequences come from PBMCs, collected from a glioma patient whose treatment included an IDH1 peptide vaccine. All receptors come from a woman in her forties or fifties with glioma. CDR3s include the opening cysteine and the closing phenylalanine or tryptophan. Fields, in order: J gene, V gene, D gene, CDR3 length, CDR3 protein. A D gene is named only where the DNA matches it firmly.

J gene: TRBJ2-3
V gene: TRBV12-5
D gene: NA
CDR3 length: 13
CDR3 protein: CASGLASSGTQYF

J gene: TRBJ2-1
V gene: TRBV6-5
D gene: TRBD2
CDR3 length: 15
CDR3 protein: CASSYNKGRGYEQFF

J gene: TRBJ2-7
V gene: TRBV20-1
D gene: NA
CDR3 length: 11
CDR3 protein: CSAALTYEQYF

J gene: TRBJ2-3
V gene: TRBV7-9
D gene: NA
CDR3 length: 12
CDR3 protein: CASSPITDTQYF

J gene: TRBJ1-4
V gene: TRBV10-2
D gene: TRBD1
CDR3 length: 13
CDR3 protein: CASRDRVNEKLFF

J gene: TRBJ1-2
V gene: TRBV9
D gene: TRBD1
CDR3 length: 16
CDR3 protein: CASSVERGLTNYGYTF

J gene: TRBJ2-7
V gene: TRBV30
D gene: TRBD1
CDR3 length: 14
CDR3 protein: CAWSVAGGSYEQYF

J gene: TRBJ1-1
V gene: TRBV10-3
D gene: NA
CDR3 length: 13
CDR3 protein: CAISVDTDTEAFF

J gene: TRBJ2-7
V gene: TRBV30
D gene: NA
CDR3 length: 15
CDR3 protein: CAWSASSGLSYEQYF

J gene: TRBJ2-7
V gene: TRBV6-1
D gene: NA
CDR3 length: 14
CDR3 protein: CASLKRDNPLEQYF

J gene: TRBJ2-5
V gene: TRBV5-4
D gene: TRBD2
CDR3 length: 16
CDR3 protein: CASSLNGGRDQETQYF

J gene: TRBJ2-5
V gene: TRBV7-2
D gene: NA
CDR3 length: 13
CDR3 protein: CASSRRRQETQYF

J gene: TRBJ2-7
V gene: TRBV5-1
D gene: TRBD1
CDR3 length: 15
CDR3 protein: CASSFGQGARDEQYF

J gene: TRBJ1-2
V gene: TRBV19
D gene: TRBD1
CDR3 length: 13
CDR3 protein: CASSIQGQGGYTF

J gene: TRBJ2-3
V gene: TRBV15
D gene: NA
CDR3 length: 14
CDR3 protein: CATSRVGSTDTQYF

J gene: TRBJ2-5
V gene: TRBV9
D gene: NA
CDR3 length: 15
CDR3 protein: CASSVRGSAGETQYF

J gene: TRBJ1-4
V gene: TRBV19
D gene: TRBD1
CDR3 length: 14
CDR3 protein: CASRSGTGSEKLFF

J gene: TRBJ1-2
V gene: TRBV6-1
D gene: NA
CDR3 length: 10
CDR3 protein: CASSEEGYTF

J gene: TRBJ1-1
V gene: TRBV5-4
D gene: TRBD1
CDR3 length: 15
CDR3 protein: CASTPTGVINTEAFF

J gene: TRBJ1-1
V gene: TRBV6-5
D gene: NA
CDR3 length: 12
CDR3 protein: CASIDTSGIKFF

J gene: TRBJ2-5
V gene: TRBV9
D gene: NA
CDR3 length: 14
CDR3 protein: CASSVGQVRETQYF

J gene: TRBJ2-3
V gene: TRBV27
D gene: TRBD2
CDR3 length: 16
CDR3 protein: CASSKTSGRAPDTQYF

J gene: TRBJ1-2
V gene: TRBV7-8
D gene: TRBD1
CDR3 length: 16
CDR3 protein: CASSLAETGRLSGYTF

J gene: TRBJ2-1
V gene: TRBV28
D gene: NA
CDR3 length: 13
CDR3 protein: CASSLVRPDEQFF

J gene: TRBJ1-4
V gene: TRBV28
D gene: NA
CDR3 length: 13
CDR3 protein: CASSASDSEKLFF